This TCR beta chain stems from a study of cytomegalovirus exposure and HLA in healthy donors. Study at large: The same platform used for the approximately 670 first-cohort repertoires was also used for the 100 to 150 validation repertoires, as a later analysis reported.

Study findings and constraints: Usually a TCR sequence was rare, but some public TCRs were found in many donors. In vitro, three CMV-associated chains proved specific for CMV antigens. TCR beta chains numbering some 150 were designated cytomegalovirus-associated.

About this clone: Its antigen is not known.

The CDR3 is 15 amino acids. Trimming removed 4 bases at V and 1 base at J, with 12 bases between. The germline V gene has CDR1 SGDLS and CDR2 YYNGEE. Profiled with immunoSEQ multiplex PCR; TCRdb holds only in-frame clones, not every one. The sample contains more than 95,000 clones, around 86% of which appear only once. The sequence came from a man younger than 35 in good health and CMV-seronegative. The material sequenced was PBMCs. The V gene is TRBV9, the J gene TRBJ1-5; D possibly corresponds to TRBD1 (5 bases). CDR3 loop: CASSPQGDSNQPQHF. DNA of the CDR3: TGTGCCAGCAGCCCCCAGGGCGACAGCAATCAGCCCCAGCATTTT. The full variable domain, with the rest looked up from reference TRBV9 and TRBJ1-5, is DSGVTQTPKHLITATGQRVTLRCSPRSGDLSVYWYQQSLDQGLQFLIQYYNGEERAKGNILERFSAQQFPDLHSELNLSSLELGDSALYFCASSPQGDSNQPQHFGDGTRLSIL.